This is a list of T cell receptor beta chains from one sample in a study of blood T cell repertoires in COVID-19. Assay: immunoSEQ multiplex PCR; the TCRdb copy retains only in-frame clones and omits some. The table records 190,000 or so clones, 70% to 90% of them present only once. Material: peripheral blood. These receptors all stem from a middle-aged man with active or convalescent COVID-19. Each CDR3 is given with its conserved first and last residue. A D gene is named only where the DNA matches it firmly. Some rows have no size entry. The others give once, few or many, or a class for an expanded clone.

v_call	clone_size	d_call	j_call	cdr3_nt	cdr3_aa
TRBV19	NA	NA	TRBJ2-5	TGTGCCAGTAGTAGCCCACACCCAAAAGAGACCCAGTACTTC	CASSSPHPKETQYF
TRBV12-3/TRBV12-4	once	NA	TRBJ2-1	TGTGCCAGCAGTTCACGGCGGGACAATGAGCAGTTCTTC	CASSSRRDNEQFF
TRBV5-1	NA	NA	TRBJ1-1	TGCGCCAGCAGCTTAGGCGGGGACGGTACTGAAGCTTTCTTT	CASSLGGDGTEAFF
TRBV10-1	NA	NA	TRBJ2-2	TGCGCCTACGGGGAGCTGTTTTTT	CAYGELFF
TRBV27	few	TRBD1	TRBJ1-2	TGTGCCAGCAGAGATACAGGGGGCTTTGGCTACACCTTC	CASRDTGGFGYTF
TRBV24-1	NA	NA	TRBJ1-2	TGTGCCACCAGTGATCCACAGGGAGAGGGTCTCTATGGCTACACCTTC	CATSDPQGEGLYGYTF
TRBV6-2/TRBV6-3	NA	NA	TRBJ2-5	TGTGCCAGCAGTTTGGGAGGCGGAGAGACCCAGTACTTC	CASSLGGGETQYF
TRBV5-1	NA	NA	TRBJ1-2	TGCGCCAGACGGCGGGGCTACACCTTC	CARRRGYTF
TRBV10-3	few	TRBD1	TRBJ1-6	TGTGCCATCACTAAGGACAGGTTGGGTTCACCCCTCCACTTT	CAITKDRLGSPLHF
TRBV28	NA	NA	TRBJ2-2	TGTGCCAGCAGTTACCGATGGCAGGGCCTTAACGCGAACACCGGGGAGCTGTTTTTT	CASSYRWQGLNANTGELFF
TRBV24-1	NA	NA	TRBJ1-2	TGTGCCACCACAGGGAGGAATGGCTACACCTTC	CATTGRNGYTF
TRBV5-1	NA	TRBD2	TRBJ2-1	TGCGCCAGCAGCTCCCGTCCCGGGGGGGCCTTATGGAATGAGCAGTTCTTC	CASSSRPGGALWNEQFF
TRBV10-2	NA	NA	TRBJ2-2	TGCGCCAGCAGTGAGACAGCGAACACCGGGGAGCTGTTTTTT	CASSETANTGELFF
TRBV2	NA	TRBD1	TRBJ2-7	TGTGCCAGCAGTGAAGCGGGACAGGGGTACGAGCAGTACTTC	CASSEAGQGYEQYF
TRBV2	NA	NA	TRBJ1-5	TGTGCCAGCAGTGATAAAGCGGGGAATCAGCCCCAGCATTTT	CASSDKAGNQPQHF
TRBV30	NA	NA	TRBJ2-1	TGTGCCTGGAGCGCGGACACCCGCTCCTACAATGAGCAGTTCTTC	CAWSADTRSYNEQFF
TRBV7-2	NA	NA	TRBJ2-1	TGTGCCAGCAGTCCGGCGGGGGCCAAATACAATGAGCAGTTCTTC	CASSPAGAKYNEQFF
TRBV28	NA	NA	TRBJ2-7	TGTGCCAGCAGTCTCAATCCAGGGGAAGGGGCCTACGAGCAGTACTTC	CASSLNPGEGAYEQYF
TRBV6-5	NA	NA	TRBJ1-2	TGTGCCAGCAGTTACTCGCAGGGGCCCTACAGGGGCTACACCTTC	CASSYSQGPYRGYTF
TRBV7-8	NA	TRBD1	TRBJ1-5	TGTGCCAGCAGCTTACGGGACAGGGTTGGAACAACTAATCAGCCCCAGCATTTT	CASSLRDRVGTTNQPQHF
TRBV7-9	NA	TRBD1	TRBJ1-4	TGTGCCAGCAGCTTCCCGGGACAGAACGGGGAAAAACTGTTTTTT	CASSFPGQNGEKLFF
TRBV12-5	NA	TRBD1	TRBJ1-3	TGTGCTAGTGGGATCTTACCCGGGACAGCACGCGGACGCGGCTCTGGAAACACCATATATTTT	CASGILPGTARGRGSGNTIYF
TRBV6-2/TRBV6-3	NA	NA	TRBJ1-1	TGTGCCAGCAGCCCCAGGGTCAACACTGAAGCTTTCTTT	CASSPRVNTEAFF
TRBV6-1	NA	TRBD1	TRBJ1-1	TGTGCCAGCAGTGCCAGACAGGGGATGTCGAGGAACACTGAAGCTTTCTTT	CASSARQGMSRNTEAFF
TRBV3-1/TRBV3-2	few	NA	TRBJ1-2	TGTGCCAGCAGCCAATGGGGATCGCGGGTCCTGGGCTACACCTTC	CASSQWGSRVLGYTF
TRBV10-3	NA	TRBD1	TRBJ1-1	TGTGCCACCCTGCCGGGACAGGAAACTGAAGCTTTCTTT	CATLPGQETEAFF
TRBV5-4	NA	TRBD1	TRBJ1-2	TGTGCCAGCAGCCTAGGGGGAACAGGGGGCTTCTATGGCTACACCTTC	CASSLGGTGGFYGYTF
TRBV24-1	NA	NA	TRBJ2-1	TGTGCCACCAGTGATTTAACGTCCAGCTCCTACAATGAGCAGTTCTTC	CATSDLTSSSYNEQFF
TRBV27	NA	NA	TRBJ1-1	TGTGCCAGCAGTTACAGGCATATGAACACTGAAGCTTTCTTT	CASSYRHMNTEAFF
TRBV9	NA	NA	TRBJ1-2	TGTGCCAGCAGCCCCTGGACAGCCGTTGGCTACACCTTC	CASSPWTAVGYTF
TRBV5-6	NA	TRBD2	TRBJ2-7	TGTGCCAGCAGCCCGGGGAGGGGTTACGAGCAGTACTTC	CASSPGRGYEQYF
TRBV10-3	NA	NA	TRBJ2-3	TGTGCCATCAGTGGGGTTGGGGAGACAGATACGCAGTATTTT	CAISGVGETDTQYF
TRBV6-6	NA	NA	TRBJ2-3	TGTGCCAGCTCCCCCGGAGGAGATACGCAGTATTTT	CASSPGGDTQYF
TRBV3-1/TRBV3-2	once	NA	TRBJ2-1	TGTGCCAGCAGCCCGACCGGGATTTCCTACAATGAGCAGTTCTTC	CASSPTGISYNEQFF
TRBV24-1	once	TRBD1	TRBJ2-7	TGTGCCACCAGAGCGGGACAGGGAGGCGAGCAGTACTTC	CATRAGQGGEQYF
TRBV2	NA	NA	TRBJ1-1	TGTGCCAGCAGTGCACAGGTAAACACTGAAGCTTTCTTT	CASSAQVNTEAFF
TRBV15	NA	NA	TRBJ2-7	TGTGCCACCAGCAGGGGGGGAGACGGCTCCTACGAGCAGTACTTC	CATSRGGDGSYEQYF
TRBV5-1	once	TRBD1	TRBJ1-2	TGCGCCAGCACCACGACAGGGAGCAACACCTTC	CASTTTGSNTF
TRBV3-1/TRBV3-2	NA	NA	TRBJ2-7	TGTGCCAGCAGCCAGGAGTTGACAGAGCTCTCCTACGAGCAGTACTTC	CASSQELTELSYEQYF
TRBV19	NA	TRBD1	TRBJ2-7	TGTGCCAGTAGTACGGCAGGACAGGGGGCTTTCTACGAGCAGTACTTC	CASSTAGQGAFYEQYF
TRBV7-3	NA	TRBD2	TRBJ2-6	TGTGCCAGCAGCTTAACCCCGGCGGGGGGGCCCTCTGGGGCCAACGTCCTGACTTTC	CASSLTPAGGPSGANVLTF
TRBV19	NA	TRBD2	TRBJ2-1	TGTGCCGCCAGCGAGCGGGGGTTTAGAGCGTACAATGAGCAGTTCTTC	CAASERGFRAYNEQFF
TRBV2	NA	NA	TRBJ1-6	TGTGCCAGCAGTGAAGGTACAGGGCTCAATTCACCCCTCCACTTT	CASSEGTGLNSPLHF
TRBV9	NA	NA	TRBJ1-1	TGTGCCAGCAGCGTAGAAGGGGGGGACGGTGAAGCTTTCTTT	CASSVEGGDGEAFF